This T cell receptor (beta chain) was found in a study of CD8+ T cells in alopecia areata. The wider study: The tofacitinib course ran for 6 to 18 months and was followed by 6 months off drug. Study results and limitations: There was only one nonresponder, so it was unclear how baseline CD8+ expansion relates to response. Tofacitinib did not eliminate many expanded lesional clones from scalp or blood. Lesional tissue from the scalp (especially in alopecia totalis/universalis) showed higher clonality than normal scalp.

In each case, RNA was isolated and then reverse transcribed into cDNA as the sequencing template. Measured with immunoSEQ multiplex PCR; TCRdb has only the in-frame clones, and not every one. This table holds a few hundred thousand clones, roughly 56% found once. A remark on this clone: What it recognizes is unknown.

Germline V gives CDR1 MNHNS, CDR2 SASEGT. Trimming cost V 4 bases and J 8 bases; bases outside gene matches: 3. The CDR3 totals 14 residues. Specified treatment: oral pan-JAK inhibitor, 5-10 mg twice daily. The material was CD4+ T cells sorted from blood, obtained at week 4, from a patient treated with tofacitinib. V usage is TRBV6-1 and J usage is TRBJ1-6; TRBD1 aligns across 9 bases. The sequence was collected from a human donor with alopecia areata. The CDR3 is CASSGQGDYSPLHF. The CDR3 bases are TGTGCCAGCAGTGGACAGGGGGACTATTCACCCCTCCACTTT.